One and the same sample provided the 12 T cell receptor beta chains below, sequenced in a study of blood T cells in healthy people across ages. Together with a sample-barcoded 5' primer, a J-beta primer mix was included in a second PCR lasting roughly 6 to 12 cycles. TCRdb passed the 5' RACE reads through MiXCR, listing each CDR3 protein once. The table records approximately 1,000,000 distinct CDR3 sequences, roughly two fifths of them present only once. The sequenced sample was blood. These receptors all come from a man younger than 30 in good health.

There are a few counts of this clonotype. The chain joins TRBV4-3 to TRBJ1-2; 9 bases align to TRBD1. The CDR3 has 18 amino acids. The V and J ends lost 3 bases and 2 bases, in that order; junction bases with no gene match: 13. Per germline, CDR1 LGHNA and CDR2 YSLEER. CDR3 in amino acids: CASSHGPGQGPPNYGYTF. The CDR3 DNA reads as TGCGCCAGCAGCCATGGACCGGGACAGGGTCCCCCAAACTATGGCTACACCTTC.

V is TRBV4-2 and J is TRBJ2-5; 11 bases map to TRBD2. V shed 0 bases, J shed 11 bases, and the junction held 11 bases outside the gene matches. The germline V gene encodes CDR1 LGHNA and CDR2 YNFKEQ. The CDR3 covers 16 residues. CDR3 in amino acids: CASSQDLLAGGYEQYF. The DNA of the CDR3 is TGTGCCAGCAGCCAAGATTTGCTAGCGGGGGGCTATGAGCAGTACTTC.

This clonotype has more than one count but fewer than ten. The rearrangement uses TRBV15 and TRBJ1-1, with D possibly matching TRBD1 (5 bases). V lost 9 bases and J 7 bases, leaving 27 bases between the germline ends. The CDR3 totals 16 residues. Germline assignment: CDR1 LNHNV and CDR2 YYDKDF (reference sequence). The CDR3 nucleotides read TGTGCCACTTGCCCGATTACCAGGGACCACAAGGGTGAAGCTTTCTTT. It is translated as CATCPITRDHKGEAFF. The full variable domain, rest sourced from reference TRBV15 and TRBJ1-1, is DAMVIQNPRYQVTQFGKPVTLSCSQTLNHNVMYWYQQKSSQAPKLLFHYYDKDFNNEADTPDNFQSRRPNTSFCFLDIRSPGLGDTAMYLCATCPITRDHKGEAFFGQGTRLTVV.

The chain joins TRBV29-1 to TRBJ2-1; D uncertain. In germline, CDR1 is SQVTM, CDR2 ANQGSEA. This CDR3 comprises 10 residues. Trimming took 4 bases from V and 11 from J, leaving 9 bases between them. CDR3 sequence (DNA): TGCAGCGTTGTTCAGGAAAAGCAGTTCTTC. Its protein is CSVVQEKQFF.

The gene calls are TRBV6-5 and TRBJ1-1, with 8 bases that match TRBD1. V gave up 0 bases and J gave up 10 bases; unmatched junction bases: 4. The CDR3 runs to 13 residues. Per germline, CDR1 MNHEY and CDR2 SVGAGI. The CDR3 DNA is TGTGCCAGCAGTTACTCTAATACAGGGGGAGCTTTCTTT. Translating it yields CASSYSNTGGAFF.

In this sample, this clonotype turned up many times. The chain carries TRBV10-3 and TRBJ2-3; D unclear. V was trimmed by 11 bases and J by 5 bases, leaving 23 bases between them. CDR3 length: 15 residues. The germline gives CDR1 ENHRY, CDR2 SYGVKD. The chain's CDR3 is CASQRQHVMGDTQYF. CDR3 in DNA: TGTGCCTCCCAGAGACAACATGTAATGGGAGATACGCAGTATTTT.

This clonotype has just a few counts. The chain has TRBV4-1 and TRBJ1-1; the D is unclear. V shed 1 base and J shed 0 bases, with 9 bases lying between them. The germline CDR1 and CDR2 sequences are MGHRA and YSYEKL. The CDR3 covers 15 residues. CDR3 residues: CASSQVTEMNTEAFF. The DNA for the CDR3 is TGCGCCAGCAGCCAAGTAACGGAAATGAACACTGAAGCTTTCTTT.

This clonotype was detected only a few times. V gene TRBV4-3 combines with J gene TRBJ2-7; 10 nucleotides align to TRBD1. V was pared by 6 bases and J by 3 bases, with 5 bases of the junction left unmatched. The CDR3 loop spans 14 amino acids. Germline CDR1 and CDR2: LGHNA and YSLEER. In DNA, the CDR3 is TGCGCCAGCAGTCCCGGACAGGGGGTCTACGAGCAGTACTTC. Its protein product is CASSPGQGVYEQYF.

This clonotype was recorded many times. The chain recombines TRBV7-2 with TRBJ2-3; no clear D gene. Per germline, CDR1 SGHTA and CDR2 FQGNSA. With 2 bases removed from V and 4 bases from J, the gap between germline ends came to 13 bases. The CDR3 sequence is 15 residues long. CDR3 in DNA: TGTGCCAGCAGCTTATATCGCAGTACCCCAGATACGCAGTATTTT. This codes for CASSLYRSTPDTQYF.

This chain uses TRBV20-1 with TRBJ2-2; TRBD1 agrees at 7 bases. V shed 5 bases and J 4 bases; nucleotides not matched to a gene: 7. Germline V gene lookup returns CDR1 DFQATT and CDR2 SNEGSKA (reference sequence). The CDR3 has 14 residues. The CDR3 coding sequence is TGCAGTGCTCCAGACAGGGCGTCCACCGGGGAGCTGTTTTTT. As protein: CSAPDRASTGELFF.

The V and J genes are TRBV4-1 and TRBJ2-3, with 14 bases matching TRBD2. V shed 3 bases, J shed 10 bases, and the junction held 6 bases outside the gene matches. The CDR3 runs 15 residues. Germline V gene sequence: CDR1 MGHRA, CDR2 YSYEKL. CDR3 region: CASSQTSGGAYSQYF. The CDR3 DNA reads as TGCGCCAGCAGCCAGACTAGCGGGGGGGCTTATTCGCAGTATTTT.

The chain recombines TRBV2 with TRBJ1-2, with 7 bases fitting TRBD1. J was trimmed by 1 base and V by 9 bases; bases with no gene match: 11. CDR1 is SNHLY and CDR2 is FYNNEI in the germline V gene. The CDR3 length is 15 residues. CDR3 sequence (DNA): TGTGCCAGACGACCGGGACAGCCTTTTAACTATGGCTACACCTTC. This sequence encodes CARRPGQPFNYGYTF.